The 18 T cell receptor beta chains below all came from one sample that was sequenced in a study of spatial heterogeneity in lung cancer. Using its own MiXCR run on the 5' RACE reads, TCRdb lists one record per CDR3 protein. Here the sample spans about 27,000 distinct CDR3 sequences, about 5.3% being singletons. Noted time point: blood at routine non-recurrence follow-up after resection. Sequenced here: PBMCs, sampled at follow-up. Receptors originate from a female donor with early-stage non-small cell lung cancer.

This clonotype was detected only a few times. V gene TRBV20-1 combines with J gene TRBJ2-5; no clear D. The CDR3 contains 12 residues. Trimming took 3 bases from V and 2 from J, leaving 7 bases between them. Germline CDR1 and CDR2: DFQATT and SNEGSKA (reference sequence). CDR3 sequence: CSASTRQETQYF. CDR3 DNA: TGCAGTGCTAGCACGCGGCAAGAGACCCAGTACTTC.

This clonotype was counted ten times or more. The rearrangement uses TRBV7-9 and TRBJ1-1; D unresolved. CDR3 size: 14 residues. Trimming took off 7 bases at V and 0 bases at J, with 12 bases between the two ends. The germline V gene encodes CDR1 SEHNR and CDR2 FQNEAQ (reference sequence). CDR3 in amino acids: CASNKAVVNTEAFF. The CDR3 nucleotides read TGTGCCAGCAACAAGGCGGTAGTGAACACTGAAGCTTTCTTT.

This chain uses TRBV29-1 with TRBJ2-1, with 7 bases aligning to TRBD1. V was pared by 1 base and J by 2 bases, with 8 bases of the junction left unmatched. The CDR3 consists of 16 residues. The germline V gene encodes CDR1 SQVTM and CDR2 ANQGSEA. The CDR3, as DNA: TGCAGCGTTGAAGCTCCCGGGACAGTCGCCTACAATGAGCAGTTCTTC. This translates into CSVEAPGTVAYNEQFF.

This clonotype appeared many times. The chain uses TRBV20-1 and TRBJ2-3; TRBD2 matches 7 bases. Germline trimming cut 3 bases from V and 0 bases from J; bases unmatched to any gene: 6. The germline CDR1 and CDR2 sequences are DFQATT and SNEGSKA (reference sequence). This CDR3 has 15 amino acids. CDR3 sequence (DNA): TGCAGTGCTAGTCGCAGCGGGGCTAGCACAGATACGCAGTATTTT. Translation gives CSASRSGASTDTQYF.

This clonotype appeared many times. As DNA, the CDR3 is TGCAGTGCTAGAGATCGACAGGGACTGAACACTGAAGCTTTCTTT. This codes for CSARDRQGLNTEAFF. V usage is TRBV20-1 and J usage is TRBJ1-1; 7 nucleotides agree with TRBD1. The V and J ends lost 0 bases and 0 bases, in that order; junction bases with no gene match: 4. From germline, CDR1 is DFQATT and CDR2 SNEGSKA (reference sequence). This CDR3 has 15 amino acids.

This clonotype was counted between two and nine times. The chain combines TRBV2 with TRBJ2-2, with D perhaps matching TRBD1 (5 bases). The CDR3 extends over 15 amino acids. The ends were cut back, 6 bases at V and 2 bases at J, with 13 bases in the middle. Looked up from germline, CDR1 is SNHLY and CDR2 is FYNNEI. In DNA, the CDR3 is TGTGCCAGCAGGTCAGGGTTTGCAAACACCGGGGAGCTGTTTTTT. It encodes CASRSGFANTGELFF.

This clonotype was found many times. This rearrangement joins TRBV20-1 to TRBJ2-7; TRBD2 agrees at 8 bases. Germline assignment: CDR1 DFQATT and CDR2 SNEGSKA (reference sequence). Trimming took 5 bases from V and 3 from J; bases not matched to a gene: 15. The CDR3 loop spans 16 amino acids. As DNA, the CDR3 is TGCAGTGCTCTCGGTCAGCATGGACTAGCTCACTACGAGCAGTACTTC. Translated, it gives CSALGQHGLAHYEQYF.

This clonotype was recorded many times. The chain links TRBV7-6 to TRBJ2-2; TRBD2 matches 8 bases. The germline CDR1 and CDR2 sequences are SGHVS and FNYEAQ. The V segment lost 5 bases and the J segment 4 bases; nucleotides outside the gene matches: 9. This CDR3 is built from 16 residues. Here the CDR3 reads CASSRNAGGFTGELFF. The CDR3 nucleotides are TGTGCCAGCAGCCGAAATGCGGGGGGTTTCACCGGGGAGCTGTTTTTT.

The sample holds many counts of this clonotype. This chain joins TRBV7-9 and TRBJ2-7; possible D gene TRBD1, 7 bases. Germline values: CDR1 SEHNR, CDR2 FQNEAQ (reference sequence). V dropped 4 bases and J dropped 2 bases, with 18 bases sitting between them. The CDR3 is 16 amino acids. As DNA, the CDR3 is TGTGCCAGCAGCTCCGGGGAGGACAGGTACCCCTACGAGCAGTACTTC. Protein product: CASSSGEDRYPYEQYF.

This clonotype appeared many times. The genes are TRBV11-2 and TRBJ1-1; D not resolved. V shed 5 bases and J shed 0 bases, with 7 bases lying between them. The CDR3 is made up of 13 amino acids. CDR1 and CDR2 (germline): SGHAT, FQNNGV. The CDR3 spells CASSRTVNTEAFF. CDR3 sequence (DNA): TGTGCCAGCAGCCGGACGGTGAACACTGAAGCTTTCTTT.

This clonotype occurred many times. This chain connects TRBV7-2 to TRBJ2-1, with 8 bases identical to TRBD1. Germline lookup yields CDR1 SGHTA and CDR2 FQGNSA. J gave up 7 bases and V 0 bases, and 8 bases lay outside the gene matches. The CDR3 is 16 amino acids. CDR3 DNA sequence: TGTGCCAGCAGCTTAGCGGCAGGGGGCGCCGGGAATGAGCAGTTCTTC. Translating it yields CASSLAAGGAGNEQFF. Based on the CDR3 plus reference TRBV7-2 and TRBJ2-1, the full variable domain is GAGVSQSPSNKVTEKGKDVELRCDPISGHTALYWYRQSLGQGLEFLIYFQGNSAPDKSGLPSDRFSAERTGGSVSTLTIQRTQQEDSAVYLCASSLAAGGAGNEQFFGPGTRLTVL.

This clonotype was detected ten times or more. V gene TRBV2 combines with J gene TRBJ2-5, with no clear D. CDR1 and CDR2 from the germline V gene are SNHLY and FYNNEI. Trimming cost V 7 bases and J 3 bases, with 6 bases left between them. The CDR3 length is 11 residues. This chain's CDR3 is CASTGEETQYF. CDR3 DNA: TGTGCCAGCACAGGTGAAGAGACCCAGTACTTC. The whole variable domain, filled in from reference TRBV2 and TRBJ2-5, reads EPEVTQTPSHQVTQMGQEVILRCVPISNHLYFYWYRQILGQKVEFLVSFYNNEISEKSEIFDDQFSVERPDGSNFTLKIRSTKLEDSAMYFCASTGEETQYFGPGTRLLVL.

This clonotype appeared a few times. V is TRBV20-1 and J is TRBJ2-4; the D call may be TRBD1 or TRBD2 (5 bases each). V lost 3 bases, J lost 9 bases, and 12 bases lay in between. Germline-derived CDR1 and CDR2 are DFQATT and SNEGSKA (reference sequence). The CDR3 is made up of 12 amino acids. CDR3 sequence: CSASLGDGIQYF. The CDR3 DNA sequence: TGCAGTGCTAGCTTAGGGGACGGCATTCAGTACTTC.

This clonotype was picked up many times. This chain uses TRBV28 with TRBJ2-3, with 8 bases that match TRBD1. The CDR3 totals 15 residues. The J segment lost 1 base and the V segment lost 3 bases, leaving 3 bases of the junction unmatched. Germline V CDR1 and CDR2: MDHEN, SYDVKM. CDR3 nucleotides: TGTGCCAGCAGTTTTCACAGGGGGGGCACAGATACGCAGTATTTT. This gives the protein CASSFHRGGTDTQYF.

This clonotype has just a few counts. The chain is built from TRBV18 and TRBJ2-5; possibly TRBD1 for D (6 bases). The V and J ends lost 4 bases and 4 bases respectively, with 7 bases between them. The CDR3 totals 12 residues. Germline V CDR1 and CDR2: KGHSH, LQKENI. The CDR3 spells CASSQQGETQYF. DNA for the CDR3: TGTGCCAGCTCACAACAGGGAGAGACCCAGTACTTC.

The CDR3 region has the DNA TGTGCCAGCAGCGTTGACAGCCTCGAGCCCCAGCATTTT. It specifies CASSVDSLEPQHF. The chain combines TRBV7-9 with TRBJ1-5; maybe TRBD1 (5 bases). The germline V gene encodes CDR1 SEHNR and CDR2 FQNEAQ (reference sequence). V was shortened by 5 bases and J by 8 bases, with 13 bases between the two germline ends. The CDR3 spans 13 residues. The variable domain in full, with the rest retrieved from reference TRBV7-9 and TRBJ1-5, is DTGVSQNPRHKITKRGQNVTFRCDPISEHNRLYWYRQTLGQGPEFLTYFQNEAQLEKSRLLSDRFSAERPKGSFSTLEIQRTEQGDSAMYLCASSVDSLEPQHFGDGTRLSIL.

This clonotype occurred many times. This chain joins TRBV12-3 or TRBV12-4 and TRBJ2-7; D is uncertain. The CDR3 has 15 amino acids. Trimming left V 1 base short and J 1 base short, with 11 bases between. Written as DNA, the CDR3 is TGTGCCAGCAGTTTAGGAACCCCCTGGTCCTACGAGCAGTACTTC. Protein sequence: CASSLGTPWSYEQYF.

This clonotype showed up many times. For the CDR3, the DNA is TGTGCCAGCAGCAAAAGACGACCGACAGGCCGTACTTGGGAGCAGTACTTC. Translated, it gives CASSKRRPTGRTWEQYF. V usage is TRBV21-1 and J usage is TRBJ2-7; the table's D gene call, TRBD1, was not cross checked with the DNA. TRBV21-1 is a recognized pseudogene. This CDR3 is built from 17 residues.